Presented here are 15 T cell receptor beta chains from one specimen sequenced in a study of blood T cell repertoires in COVID-19. Data came from immunoSEQ multiplex PCR; TCRdb stores just in-frame clones and leaves some out. The sample has 100,000 or so clones, around 90% seen once. The source material was peripheral blood. The receptors were gathered from a man aged 18 to 30 with acute or convalescent COVID-19.

V usage is TRBV18 and J usage is TRBJ1-5, with 7 nucleotides matching TRBD1. The CDR3 runs to 14 residues. V lost 4 bases to trimming and J lost 3 bases; unmatched junction nucleotides: 3. The germline V gene encodes CDR1 KGHSH and CDR2 LQKENI. CDR3 residues: CASSQGQTNQPQHF. For the CDR3, the DNA is TGTGCCAGCTCACAGGGACAGACCAATCAGCCCCAGCATTTT.

This rearrangement joins TRBV4-1 to TRBJ2-1; 10 bases map to TRBD2. Germline lookup yields CDR1 MGHRA and CDR2 YSYEKL. This CDR3 contains 15 residues. V lost 1 base and J lost 8; bases outside the gene matches: 5. The CDR3 protein is CASSQVGLAGDEQFF. The CDR3 DNA sequence: TGCGCCAGCAGCCAAGTAGGCCTAGCGGGAGATGAGCAGTTCTTC.

This clone has just one count. V usage is TRBV13 and J usage is TRBJ1-1, with D perhaps matching TRBD1 (6 bases). This CDR3 region has 16 residues. CDR1 and CDR2 (germline): PRHDT, FYEKMQ (reference sequence). V lost 5 bases and J lost 1, with 17 bases in between. The CDR3 sequence: CASSIRLWTANTEAFF. The CDR3 DNA reads TGTGCCAGCAGCATACGGTTATGGACAGCGAACACTGAAGCTTTCTTT.

The chain recombines TRBV25-1 with TRBJ1-1, with TRBD1 matching over 9 bases. The CDR3 contains 13 residues. Losses at the gene ends were 6 bases for V and 5 bases for J; bases not matched to a gene: 4. Germline values: CDR1 MGHDK, CDR2 SYGVNS. The CDR3 loop reads CASSDRGGTEAFF. CDR3 DNA: TGTGCCAGCAGCGACAGGGGGGGAACTGAAGCTTTCTTT. Full variable domain (rest looked up from reference TRBV25-1 and TRBJ1-1): EADIYQTPRYLVIGTGKKITLECSQTMGHDKMYWYQQDPGMELHLIHYSYGVNSTEKGDLSSESTVSRIRTEHFPLTLESARPSHTSQYLCASSDRGGTEAFFGQGTRLTVV.

DNA of the CDR3: TGTGCCAGCAGTTTAGCCCCGTCCGGGACAGGGCCCACCTACGAGCAGTACTTC. Its translation is CASSLAPSGTGPTYEQYF. The V and J genes are TRBV27 and TRBJ2-7, with TRBD1 identical over 9 bases. The CDR3 spans 18 residues. The V gene's germline CDR1 is MNHEY and CDR2 SMNVEV (reference sequence). The V and J ends lost 2 bases and 2 bases, in that order; junction bases with no gene match: 13.

The chain uses TRBV5-1 and TRBJ1-1; D gene ambiguous. Deletions cut 0 bases from V and 0 bases from J, with 9 bases between. Germline loops: CDR1 SGHRS, CDR2 YFSETQ. The CDR3 runs to 15 residues. In DNA form, the CDR3 reads TGCGCCAGCAGCTTGGGGTCTCAGATGAACACTGAAGCTTTCTTT. Amino acids: CASSLGSQMNTEAFF. The variable domain in full, with the rest retrieved from reference TRBV5-1 and TRBJ1-1, is KAGVTQTPRYLIKTRGQQVTLSCSPISGHRSVSWYQQTPGQGLQFLFEYFSETQRNKGNFPGRFSGRQFSNSRSEMNVSTLELGDSALYLCASSLGSQMNTEAFFGQGTRLTVV.

The chain recombines TRBV6-5 with TRBJ1-2, with a tentative D call TRBD1 (5 bases). Germline V CDR1 and CDR2: MNHEY, SVGAGI. Trimming took off 6 bases at V and 5 bases at J, with 13 bases between the two ends. The CDR3 has 13 residues. CDR3 in amino acids: CASSSTDRYGYTF. The DNA of the CDR3 is TGTGCCAGCAGCTCGACAGATCGTTATGGCTACACCTTC.

The CDR3 nucleotides are TGTGCCAGCAGCGCCCGAGACAACGCGAATGGCTACACCTTC. Translating gives CASSARDNANGYTF. V gene TRBV7-7 combines with J gene TRBJ1-2; D is unclear. This CDR3 is 14 amino acids long. Between the trimmed V and J ends, which lost 5 bases and 6 bases, there was a span of 16 bases. Looked up from germline, CDR1 is SSHAT and CDR2 is FNYEAQ (reference sequence).

The chain couples TRBV11-2 to TRBJ2-5; 9 bases map to TRBD1. The CDR3 covers 16 residues. Per the germline V gene, CDR1 is SGHAT and CDR2 is FQNNGV. V was clipped by 6 bases and J by 4 bases; unmatched bases: 12. CDR3 loop: CASSFSFGQGRETQYF. The CDR3 DNA reads as TGTGCCAGCAGTTTCTCCTTCGGACAGGGGCGAGAGACCCAGTACTTC.

The chain is built from TRBV7-8 and TRBJ1-3; 8 nucleotides align to TRBD1. V lost 4 bases and J lost 4; bases outside the gene matches: 6. CDR1 SGHVS and CDR2 FQNEAQ come from the germline V gene. The CDR3 has 15 amino acids. The CDR3: CASSYPQGGGNTIYF. The DNA for the CDR3 is TGTGCCAGCAGCTACCCACAGGGGGGGGGAAACACCATATATTTT.

This chain links TRBV3-1 (or the pseudogene TRBV3-2) with TRBJ1-4; 8 nucleotides match TRBD1. Germline V gene data show CDR1 as LGHDT and CDR2 as YNNKEL (reference sequence). CDR3 size: 14 residues. V shed 4 bases, J shed 8 bases, and the junction held 6 bases outside the gene matches. The CDR3 coding sequence is TGTGCCAGCAGCCCAGGACAGGGAAGCGAAAAACTGTTTTTT. Encoded protein: CASSPGQGSEKLFF.

The chain has TRBV9 and TRBJ2-1; possibly TRBD2 for D (7 bases). The germline gives CDR1 SGDLS, CDR2 YYNGEE. V dropped 3 bases and J dropped 0 bases, with 10 bases sitting between them. The length of the CDR3 is 15 residues. CDR3: CASSEGDYSYNEQFF. The CDR3 bases are TGTGCCAGCAGCGAGGGGGACTACTCCTACAATGAGCAGTTCTTC. Full variable domain (rest looked up from reference TRBV9 and TRBJ2-1): DSGVTQTPKHLITATGQRVTLRCSPRSGDLSVYWYQQSLDQGLQFLIQYYNGEERAKGNILERFSAQQFPDLHSELNLSSLELGDSALYFCASSEGDYSYNEQFFGPGTRLTVL.

The chain joins TRBV28 to TRBJ1-1, with TRBD1 matching over 8 bases. After removal of 5 bases from V and 11 bases from J, the junction contained 7 bases not matched to a gene. This CDR3 is 12 amino acids long. CDR1 is MDHEN, CDR2 SYDVKM, per germline. This CDR3 reads CASSRDRQGAFF. The CDR3 nucleotides read TGTGCCAGCAGTCGGGACAGGCAGGGGGCTTTCTTT.

The rearrangement joins TRBV5-1 to TRBJ2-7; D gene ambiguous. The germline V gene encodes CDR1 SGHRS and CDR2 YFSETQ. The CDR3 consists of 13 residues. V was shortened by 4 bases and J by 1 base, with 9 bases between the two germline ends. CDR3 nucleotide sequence: TGCGCCAGCAGCCCCTTATTGTCCTACGAGCAGTACTTC. Its protein product is CASSPLLSYEQYF.

The chain has TRBV5-8 and TRBJ1-1; the D gene is possibly TRBD1 (6 bases). This CDR3 has 15 amino acids. V lost 0 bases and J 4 bases, leaving 13 bases between the germline ends. Per the germline V gene, CDR1 is SGHTS and CDR2 is YDEGEE. CDR3 protein: CASSLGDTLFTEAFF. As DNA, the CDR3 is TGTGCCAGCAGCTTGGGGGACACCTTATTCACTGAAGCTTTCTTT.